These 26 T cell receptor beta chains were all obtained from the same sample, sequenced in a study of shared clonotypes between healthy human individuals. Positively selected for CCR7, the CD45RO-negative cells used as naive CD8 cells excluded terminally differentiated effector memory CD45RA+ cells. Libraries were prepared by immunoSEQ multiplex PCR; TCRdb keeps only in-frame clonotypes and omits some of them. Among about 2.2 million clones, under 95% were seen once, and the ten largest hold more than 1.5%. The specimen was naive CD8+ T cells from PBMCs. These TCRs come from a man aged 18 to 30 in good health. Some clones in this sample may be carry-over from other donors' samples.

The genes are TRBV9 and TRBJ2-6, with D uncertain. The CDR3 has 15 amino acids. V was clipped by 0 bases and J by 2 bases, with 6 bases between them. Germline CDR1 and CDR2: SGDLS and YYNGEE. CDR3 region: CASSVARTGANVLTF. CDR3 coding DNA: TGTGCCAGCAGCGTAGCGAGGACTGGGGCCAACGTCCTGACTTTC.

The chain recombines TRBV4-3 with TRBJ2-5; TRBD2 is a possible D gene (6 bases). The V and J ends lost 6 bases and 3 bases respectively, with 20 bases between them. The germline CDR1 and CDR2 sequences are LGHNA and YSLEER. The CDR3 has 16 residues. The CDR3 region has the DNA TGCGCCAGCAGTCCCTGGCGGGGCAGTCCTAAAGAGACCCAGTACTTC. Protein product: CASSPWRGSPKETQYF.

The chain couples TRBV7-9 to TRBJ2-5; TRBD1 aligns across 7 bases. The CDR3 runs to 15 residues. V trimming: 4 bases; J trimming: 0 bases; junction bases outside the gene matches: 5. CDR1 is SEHNR, CDR2 FQNEAQ, per germline (reference sequence). The CDR3 sequence: CASSSQTGYQETQYF. In DNA, the CDR3 is TGTGCCAGCAGCTCCCAGACAGGGTACCAAGAGACCCAGTACTTC. The whole variable domain, filled in from reference TRBV7-9 and TRBJ2-5, reads DTGVSQNPRHKITKRGQNVTFRCDPISEHNRLYWYRQTLGQGPEFLTYFQNEAQLEKSRLLSDRFSAERPKGSFSTLEIQRTEQGDSAMYLCASSSQTGYQETQYFGPGTRLLVL.

Note on this clone: At the DNA level, this CDR3 is encoded by other sequences in the same sample as well. The chain has TRBV11-2 and TRBJ2-7; D unclear. The germline V gene encodes CDR1 SGHAT and CDR2 FQNNGV. The V end was cut by 5 bases, the J end by 3 bases, with 5 bases between. The CDR3 extends over 11 amino acids. The CDR3: CASSPGYEQYF. For the CDR3, the DNA is TGTGCCAGCAGCCCCGGCTACGAGCAGTACTTC.

Comments on this clone: At the DNA level, this CDR3 is encoded by other sequences in the same sample as well. The chain joins TRBV9 to TRBJ2-4; D may be TRBD2 (5 bases). The CDR3 loop spans 15 amino acids. From germline, CDR1 is SGDLS and CDR2 YYNGEE. V was clipped by 2 bases and J by 0 bases, with 9 bases between them. CDR3 nucleotide sequence: TGTGCCAGCAGCGTTGGCGGACTAGCCAAAAACATTCAGTACTTC. This encodes CASSVGGLAKNIQYF. Combining the CDR3 with reference TRBV9 and TRBJ2-4 gives the whole variable domain DSGVTQTPKHLITATGQRVTLRCSPRSGDLSVYWYQQSLDQGLQFLIQYYNGEERAKGNILERFSAQQFPDLHSELNLSSLELGDSALYFCASSVGGLAKNIQYFGAGTRLSVL.

This clone was seen a single time. One end of the junction varies from germline; a read error may be responsible. This sample also contains other DNA sequences that code for the same CDR3. The V gene is TRBV5-1, the J gene TRBJ1-1, with 7 bases identical to TRBD1. The germline V gene has CDR1 SGHRS and CDR2 YFSETQ. The CDR3 is 15 residues long. The DNA of the CDR3 is TGCGCCAGCAGCTTGGAGGTACAGGGGAGCACTGAGGCTTTCTTT. This gives the protein CASSLEVQGSTEAFF.

The chain joins TRBV5-1 to TRBJ2-3, with TRBD1 identical over 7 bases. This CDR3 comprises 16 residues. CDR1 is SGHRS and CDR2 is YFSETQ in the germline V gene. The J segment lost 0 bases and the V segment lost 4 bases, leaving 8 bases of the junction unmatched. The CDR3 reads CASSQDRDASTDTQYF. The CDR3 DNA reads TGCGCCAGCAGCCAAGACAGGGACGCCAGCACAGATACGCAGTATTTT.

The genes are TRBV10-3 and TRBJ1-2; TRBD1 might be the D (5 bases). Per the germline V gene, CDR1 is ENHRY and CDR2 is SYGVKD. The CDR3 length is 14 residues. The V gene lost 8 bases and the J gene lost 5 bases, with 18 bases spanning the gap. DNA for the CDR3: TGTGCCATCTGGCAGGCAGGCCACAGGTATGGCTACACCTTC. Its translation is CAIWQAGHRYGYTF.

This rearrangement joins TRBV19 to TRBJ2-1; D gene unclear. The CDR3 runs to 13 residues. Germline CDR1 reads LNHDA; CDR2 reads SQIVND (reference sequence). V gave up 3 bases and J gave up 7 bases, with 10 bases separating them. The CDR3 bases are TGTGCCAGTAGTATCGGCGGAGCAAATGAGCAGTTCTTC. This translates into CASSIGGANEQFF.

The chain joins TRBV7-2 to TRBJ2-1; D might be TRBD2 (6 bases). V dropped 5 bases and J dropped 4 bases, with 15 bases sitting between them. This CDR3 comprises 15 residues. The germline V gene has CDR1 SGHTA and CDR2 FQGNSA. CDR3 in amino acids: CASSNRDWGYNEQFF. The CDR3 nucleotides read TGTGCCAGCAGCAACCGGGACTGGGGATACAATGAGCAGTTCTTC.

As regards this clone: The sample holds other DNA sequences that translate to the same CDR3. The chain employs TRBV7-9 and TRBJ2-7; no firm D call. From germline, CDR1 is SEHNR and CDR2 FQNEAQ (reference sequence). The V end lost 7 bases, the J end lost 1 base, and 5 bases lay between the germline ends. This CDR3 has 11 amino acids. The DNA of the CDR3 is TGTGCCAGCACCGATTCCTACGAGCAGTACTTC. This gives the protein CASTDSYEQYF.

The chain has TRBV9 and TRBJ2-7, with 9 bases identical to TRBD2. Germline lookup yields CDR1 SGDLS and CDR2 YYNGEE. J gave up 6 bases and V 3 bases, and 13 bases lay outside the gene matches. This CDR3 has 16 amino acids. The CDR3 DNA reads as TGTGCCAGCAGCGGGGCCCCGGGGACTAGCTTCCGCGAGCAGTACTTC. It yields the protein CASSGAPGTSFREQYF.

The rearrangement uses TRBV7-3 and TRBJ2-1; tentatively, D is TRBD2 (6 bases). The CDR3 length is 17 residues. Trimming cost V 0 bases and J 3 bases, with 15 bases left between them. Looked up from germline, CDR1 is SGHTA and CDR2 is FQGTGA. DNA for the CDR3: TGTGCCAGCAGCTTAACGGGGGGTATCGGTGGCTACAATGAGCAGTTCTTC. Protein product: CASSLTGGIGGYNEQFF.

The gene calls are TRBV4-1 and TRBJ1-3, with 7 bases lining up with TRBD1. Germline lookup yields CDR1 MGHRA and CDR2 YSYEKL. The CDR3 is 13 amino acids. With 4 bases clipped from V and 4 bases from J, the junction kept 1 base outside the gene matches. CDR3 sequence: CASSLDRGNTIYF. The CDR3, as DNA: TGCGCCAGCAGCCTGGACAGGGGAAACACCATATATTTT.

This clone has a single count. The same CDR3 is also encoded by other DNA sequences in this sample. The V call is TRBV2, the J call TRBJ2-7; 13 bases fit TRBD2. This CDR3 comprises 15 residues. Germline trimming cut 3 bases from V and 3 bases from J; bases unmatched to any gene: 2. Per the germline V gene, CDR1 is SNHLY and CDR2 is FYNNEI. The CDR3 DNA reads as TGTGCCAGCAGTGAGGGACTAGCGGGGTTCTACGAGCAGTACTTC. Translating gives CASSEGLAGFYEQYF.

CDR3 region: CASSGLAGQDTYNEQFF. As DNA, the CDR3 is TGTGCCAGCAGTGGACTAGCGGGCCAGGATACCTACAATGAGCAGTTCTTC. The chain employs TRBV6-1 and TRBJ2-1; TRBD2 matches at 10 bases. Per germline, CDR1 MNHNS and CDR2 SASEGT. After removal of 4 bases from V and 2 bases from J, the junction contained 8 bases not matched to a gene. The CDR3 extends over 17 amino acids.

This clone came up once. The V and J genes are TRBV6-1 and TRBJ2-7; D is unresolved. Trimming pared 10 bases from V and 0 bases from J, leaving 13 bases between. Germline V lookup: CDR1 MNHNS, CDR2 SASEGT. The CDR3 runs to 13 residues. The CDR3 here is CAIPGTLSYEQYF. The CDR3 nucleotides read TGTGCCATACCAGGTACACTCTCCTACGAGCAGTACTTC.

The V and J genes are TRBV7-9 and TRBJ2-2; the match to TRBD2 covers 16 bases. The CDR3 covers 17 residues. V was pared by 4 bases and J by 7 bases, with 6 bases of the junction left unmatched. Germline-derived CDR1 and CDR2 are SEHNR and FQNEAQ (reference sequence). The CDR3 reads CASSWGLAGGPVGELFF. In DNA form, the CDR3 reads TGTGCCAGCAGCTGGGGACTAGCGGGAGGGCCGGTCGGGGAGCTGTTTTTT.

The rearrangement uses TRBV9 and TRBJ1-2; D might be TRBD1 (6 bases). V lost 5 bases to trimming and J lost 5 bases, with 19 bases between them. Germline loops: CDR1 SGDLS, CDR2 YYNGEE. The CDR3 length is 15 residues. The CDR3 DNA follows: TGTGCCAGCAGTCAGGACGGGGGCTTTGCTTATGGCTACACCTTC. It is translated as CASSQDGGFAYGYTF. The entire variable domain, with the rest obtained from reference TRBV9 and TRBJ1-2, is as follows: DSGVTQTPKHLITATGQRVTLRCSPRSGDLSVYWYQQSLDQGLQFLIQYYNGEERAKGNILERFSAQQFPDLHSELNLSSLELGDSALYFCASSQDGGFAYGYTFGSGTRLTVV.

The V call is TRBV29-1, the J call TRBJ2-7; 7 bases match TRBD1. V trimming: 1 base; J trimming: 2 bases; junction bases outside the gene matches: 11. The germline CDR1 and CDR2 sequences are SQVTM and ANQGSEA. The CDR3 has 16 amino acids. CDR3 DNA: TGCAGCGTTGAAGGGGGTCGGGACAGTCCCACCTACGAGCAGTACTTC. This translates into CSVEGGRDSPTYEQYF.

The chain employs TRBV11-2 and TRBJ2-3; D remains ambiguous. V was trimmed by 2 bases and J by 3 bases, leaving 9 bases between them. The CDR3 consists of 14 residues. The germline V gene has CDR1 SGHAT and CDR2 FQNNGV. The chain's CDR3 is CASSLPYGTDTQYF. Written as DNA, the CDR3 is TGTGCCAGCAGCTTACCTTATGGGACAGATACGCAGTATTTT.

The chain employs TRBV9 and TRBJ2-2, with D unclear. V was pared by 1 base and J by 6 bases, with 13 bases between. Germline CDR1 SGDLS, CDR2 YYNGEE. The CDR3 totals 15 residues. The CDR3 bases are TGTGCCAGCAGCGTAACCCCAAGCGAGGCCGGGGAGCTGTTTTTT. It yields the protein CASSVTPSEAGELFF.

The chain is built from TRBV13 and TRBJ1-2, with a weak D call TRBD1 (5 bases). V was pared by 0 bases and J by 2 bases, with 10 bases between. The CDR3 spans 15 residues. Germline-derived CDR1 and CDR2 are PRHDT and FYEKMQ (reference sequence). The CDR3 DNA reads as TGTGCCAGCAGCTTAGGCCTTGAGGGGAACTATGGCTACACCTTC. This translates into CASSLGLEGNYGYTF.

V and J are TRBV15 and TRBJ1-1; D remains unclear. CDR3 size: 13 residues. Trimming removed 1 base from V and 0 bases from J, with 3 bases in between. Germline values: CDR1 LNHNV, CDR2 YYDKDF (reference sequence). The CDR3 nucleotides read TGTGCCACCAGCAGAGGGGTGAACACTGAAGCTTTCTTT. This encodes CATSRGVNTEAFF. Full variable domain (missing parts from reference TRBV15 and TRBJ1-1): DAMVIQNPRYQVTQFGKPVTLSCSQTLNHNVMYWYQQKSSQAPKLLFHYYDKDFNNEADTPDNFQSRRPNTSFCFLDIRSPGLGDTAMYLCATSRGVNTEAFFGQGTRLTVV.

The chain has TRBV19 and TRBJ2-7, with 9 bases fitting TRBD2. This CDR3 region has 18 residues. The junction had 11 bases not matched to a gene; V was cut back by 0 bases and J by 2 bases. From germline, CDR1 is LNHDA and CDR2 SQIVND (reference sequence). CDR3 loop: CASSIEGPLAGVPYEQYF. In DNA, the CDR3 is TGTGCCAGTAGTATAGAGGGACCATTAGCGGGAGTTCCCTACGAGCAGTACTTC.

The V gene is TRBV18, the J gene TRBJ2-3, with 11 nucleotides matching TRBD2. The CDR3 is made up of 15 amino acids. CDR1 is KGHSH and CDR2 is LQKENI in the germline V gene. The junction had 6 bases not matched to a gene; V was cut back by 6 bases and J by 4 bases. Written as DNA, the CDR3 is TGTGCCAGCTCGGAGCTAGCGGGAGGCGCAGATACGCAGTATTTT. This sequence encodes CASSELAGGADTQYF.